The 26 T cell receptor beta chains presented below share a single source sample, sequenced in a study of blood T cell repertoires in COVID-19 (dated by TCRdb to the early 2020s). To prepare the library, the immunoSEQ multiplex PCR assay was applied. This immuneACCESS table, as held by TCRdb, lists in-frame sequences with V and J called but not all clones. Of the missing ones, under half trace to an unresolved V gene in checked studies; the others have no known cause. This sample lists approximately 200,000 clones; 80% to 90% were detected once. In total, the top ten clones hold around 3.7% of the sample. The specimen sequenced was PBMCs or T cells enriched from blood (not recorded which). The receptors originated from a woman aged 30 to 39 who had been exposed to COVID-19.

The chain combines TRBV5-5 with TRBJ2-1; 9 nucleotides match TRBD2. CDR3 length equals 16 residues. J was trimmed by 3 bases and V by 3 bases; bases with no gene match: 7. In germline, CDR1 is SGHKS, CDR2 YYEKEE (reference sequence). CDR3: CASSSTSGTYYNEQFF. The CDR3 DNA follows: TGTGCCAGCAGCTCGACTAGCGGCACCTACTACAATGAGCAGTTCTTC.

The CDR3 sequence: CASSGSGTDTGELFF. The CDR3 nucleotides read TGTGCCAGCAGCGGCTCCGGGACAGACACCGGGGAGCTGTTTTTT. V and J are TRBV6-5 and TRBJ2-2, with 7 positions matching TRBD1. V lost 6 bases and J lost 3; bases outside the gene matches: 7. Germline-derived CDR1 and CDR2 are MNHEY and SVGAGI. This CDR3 contains 15 residues.

The genes are TRBV18 and TRBJ1-1; no firm D call. V lost 5 bases, J lost 3 bases, and 22 bases lay in between. The CDR3 is made up of 17 amino acids. CDR1 and CDR2 (germline): KGHSH, LQKENI. The chain's CDR3 is CASSDWYGSGEYTEAFF. The DNA for the CDR3 is TGTGCCAGCTCAGATTGGTACGGGTCTGGGGAGTACACTGAAGCTTTCTTT.

This rearrangement joins TRBV2 to TRBJ2-3; 10 positions agree with TRBD2. Germline loops: CDR1 SNHLY, CDR2 FYNNEI. CDR3 length equals 16 residues. V lost 3 bases, J lost 1 base, and 4 bases stayed unmatched. The CDR3 region is CASSEASGSGTDTQYF. CDR3 in DNA: TGTGCCAGCAGTGAGGCTAGCGGGAGCGGCACAGATACGCAGTATTTT. Together with reference TRBV2 and TRBJ2-3, the CDR3 gives the full variable domain: EPEVTQTPSHQVTQMGQEVILRCVPISNHLYFYWYRQILGQKVEFLVSFYNNEISEKSEIFDDQFSVERPDGSNFTLKIRSTKLEDSAMYFCASSEASGSGTDTQYFGPGTRLTVL.

The rearrangement links TRBV1 to TRBJ1-1; the D call in the table, TRBD1, was not verified against the DNA. TRBV1 is described as a pseudogene. This CDR3 has 17 amino acids. CDR3: CTSSHPDHPNRGIEAFF. The CDR3 coding sequence is TGCACCAGCAGCCACCCAGACCATCCTAACAGGGGGATTGAAGCTTTCTTT.

This rearrangement joins TRBV4-1 to TRBJ1-2; 8 nucleotides match TRBD1. The CDR3 spans 15 residues. V dropped 0 bases and J dropped 5; count of bases not matched to a gene: 5. The germline V gene has CDR1 MGHRA and CDR2 YSYEKL. The CDR3 spells CASSQEGQGAYGYTF. The CDR3 DNA follows: TGCGCCAGCAGCCAAGAGGGGCAGGGGGCATATGGCTACACCTTC.

The CDR3, as DNA: TGTGCCAGCCCAGGAGGTGGGAGGGCCTCGGCAGATACGCAGTATTTT. Amino acids: CASPGGGRASADTQYF. The chain joins TRBV2 to TRBJ2-3, with 7 bases identical to TRBD2. The V gene end was trimmed by 8 bases and the J gene end by 4 bases; junction bases not matched to a gene: 15. Germline values: CDR1 SNHLY, CDR2 FYNNEI. The CDR3 extends over 16 amino acids.

V is TRBV6-1 and J is TRBJ1-3; D possibly corresponds to TRBD1 (6 bases). V was clipped by 1 base and J by 1 base, with 11 bases between them. The CDR3 extends over 16 amino acids. Germline CDR1 is MNHNS and CDR2 is SASEGT. The CDR3 nucleotides are TGTGCCAGCAGTGAAGTAGGCACAGGGTCTGGAAACACCATATATTTT. Encoded protein: CASSEVGTGSGNTIYF.

The chain has TRBV24-1 and TRBJ2-7; TRBD1 agrees at 8 bases. The CDR3 extends over 15 amino acids. Per germline, CDR1 KGHDR and CDR2 SFDVKD. Germline trimming cut 11 bases from V and 0 bases from J; bases unmatched to any gene: 11. CDR3 sequence: CAISSGTGDSYEQYF. In nucleotides, the CDR3 is TGTGCCATTTCCTCCGGGACAGGTGACTCCTACGAGCAGTACTTC.

The chain combines TRBV20-1 with TRBJ1-3; 7 nucleotides line up with TRBD1. CDR3 length equals 14 residues. Germline CDR1 reads DFQATT; CDR2 reads SNEGSKA (reference sequence). V lost 6 bases, J lost 0 bases, and 5 bases stayed unmatched. CDR3 in amino acids: CSASRTGSGNTIYF. In DNA, the CDR3 is TGCAGTGCAAGTAGGACAGGCTCTGGAAACACCATATATTTT.

The chain recombines TRBV9 with TRBJ2-3; D remains ambiguous. CDR1 is SGDLS and CDR2 is YYNGEE in the germline V gene. The CDR3 spans 11 residues. The V end was cut by 2 bases, the J end by 7 bases, with 5 bases between. CDR3 nucleotide sequence: TGTGCCAGCAGCGTTTCAAATACGCAGTATTTT. The encoded protein is CASSVSNTQYF.

The chain uses TRBV3-1 (or the pseudogene TRBV3-2) and TRBJ2-5; possibly TRBD1 for D (6 bases). The CDR3 loop spans 15 amino acids. Between the trimmed V and J ends, which lost 3 bases and 1 base, there was a span of 12 bases. The germline gives CDR1 LGHDT, CDR2 YNNKEL (reference sequence). In DNA, the CDR3 is TGTGCCAGCAGCCAGGACAGTGACCCCCAAGAGACCCAGTACTTC. Amino acids: CASSQDSDPQETQYF.

The rearrangement joins TRBV30 to TRBJ1-3, with 8 bases identical to TRBD1. Germline V gene sequence: CDR1 GTSNPN, CDR2 SVGIG (reference sequence). This CDR3 comprises 15 residues. The junction had 8 bases not matched to a gene; V was cut back by 7 bases and J by 0 bases. This CDR3 reads CAYRDRLDSGNTIYF. CDR3 nucleotide sequence: TGTGCCTACCGGGACAGGCTAGACTCTGGAAACACCATATATTTT.

This chain connects TRBV5-4 to TRBJ2-1, with 10 nucleotides matching TRBD2. Looked up from germline, CDR1 is SGHNT and CDR2 is YYREEE (reference sequence). The V segment lost 4 bases and the J segment 12 bases; nucleotides outside the gene matches: 16. This CDR3 spans 16 amino acids. CDR3 nucleotide sequence: TGTGCCAGCAGCCGGGGGACTAGCGAGTCCACAATGATGCAGTTCTTC. It yields the protein CASSRGTSESTMMQFF.

The CDR3 nucleotides read TGTGCCTTTTCCCGGGGGATTAACTACGAGCAGTACTTC. This encodes CAFSRGINYEQYF. The rearrangement links TRBV3-1 (or the pseudogene TRBV3-2) to TRBJ2-7, with D perhaps TRBD2 (6 bases). Between the trimmed V and J ends, which lost 11 bases and 3 bases, there was a span of 17 bases. The CDR3 is 13 residues long. Germline CDR1 and CDR2: LGHDT and YNNKEL (reference sequence).

This chain links TRBV6-6 with TRBJ1-3; tentative D call: TRBD1 (5 bases). V lost 0 bases to trimming and J lost 0 bases, with 6 bases between them. This CDR3 is built from 15 residues. Germline V gene data show CDR1 as MNHNY and CDR2 as SVGAGI (reference sequence). In DNA, the CDR3 is TGTGCCAGCAGTTACTCAAGGGGCTCTGGAAACACCATATATTTT. The encoded protein is CASSYSRGSGNTIYF.

J is TRBJ2-7 and V is TRBV5-1; 7 nucleotides match TRBD2. The CDR3 is made up of 15 amino acids. Germline-derived CDR1 and CDR2 are SGHRS and YFSETQ. Trimming removed 5 bases from V and 1 base from J; junction bases left unmatched: 9. CDR3 sequence: CASSPRASGSYEQYF. The CDR3 DNA reads as TGCGCCAGCAGTCCCAGAGCTAGCGGATCCTACGAGCAGTACTTC.

This clone appeared a few times. The chain is built from TRBV4-2 and TRBJ2-3; tentative D call: TRBD2 (6 bases). V lost 4 bases and J lost 2, with 16 bases in between. Looked up from germline, CDR1 is LGHNA and CDR2 is YNFKEQ. The CDR3 consists of 16 residues. CDR3 sequence: CASSRQGREDTDTQYF. DNA of the CDR3: TGTGCCAGCAGCCGCCAAGGGCGGGAAGACACAGATACGCAGTATTTT.

The V call is TRBV13, the J call TRBJ2-1; 8 bases are a match to TRBD2. Germline-derived CDR1 and CDR2 are PRHDT and FYEKMQ (reference sequence). The CDR3 length is 15 residues. The V and J ends lost 5 bases and 2 bases, in that order; junction bases with no gene match: 5. CDR3 in amino acids: CASSPRLAPYNEQFF. The CDR3 DNA is TGTGCCAGCAGCCCCCGACTAGCGCCCTACAATGAGCAGTTCTTC.

The CDR3 sequence is CASTLGTESAYEQYF. DNA of the CDR3: TGCGCCAGCACCCTGGGGACAGAGTCAGCCTACGAGCAGTACTTC. The chain joins TRBV5-1 to TRBJ2-7, with 7 bases fitting TRBD1. J lost 2 bases, V lost 6 bases, and 11 bases had no gene match. The CDR3 is 15 amino acids. Per the germline V gene, CDR1 is SGHRS and CDR2 is YFSETQ.

This chain uses TRBV3-1 (or the pseudogene TRBV3-2) with TRBJ1-6; 9 nucleotides agree with TRBD1. V lost 3 bases and J lost 9; bases outside the gene matches: 9. Germline V gene lookup returns CDR1 LGHDT and CDR2 YNNKEL (reference sequence). The CDR3 extends over 16 amino acids. The CDR3 sequence is CASSQDRGIGISPLHF. CDR3 sequence (DNA): TGTGCCAGCAGCCAGGACAGGGGAATAGGTATTTCACCCCTCCACTTT.

This rearrangement joins TRBV19 to TRBJ2-3, with D maybe TRBD1 (6 bases). CDR3 length: 15 residues. Germline assignment: CDR1 LNHDA and CDR2 SQIVND (reference sequence). V was cut by 3 bases and J by 6 bases, with 16 bases left in between. This chain's CDR3 is CASSIEQGPADTQYF. CDR3 coding DNA: TGTGCCAGTAGTATTGAACAGGGTCCAGCGGATACGCAGTATTTT.

The chain recombines TRBV10-1 with TRBJ1-3; D uncertain. V was trimmed by 2 bases and J by 0 bases, leaving 8 bases between them. This CDR3 region has 15 residues. CDR1 and CDR2 (germline): WNHNN, SYGVQD (reference sequence). CDR3 DNA: TGCGCCAGCAGTGAGGAGCGACTCTCTGGAAACACCATATATTTT. Amino acids: CASSEERLSGNTIYF.

This rearrangement joins TRBV6-5 to TRBJ1-3, with TRBD1 matching 8 bases. From germline, CDR1 is MNHEY and CDR2 SVGAGI. The ends lost 2 bases at V and 0 bases at J; junction bases unmatched: 3. This CDR3 has 16 amino acids. This chain's CDR3 is CASSYVQGGSGNTIYF. The CDR3 DNA is TGTGCCAGCAGTTACGTACAGGGGGGCTCTGGAAACACCATATATTTT.

The chain employs TRBV18 and TRBJ1-6; 7 bases are shared with TRBD1. The CDR3 consists of 18 residues. The V gene end was trimmed by 1 base and the J gene end by 0 bases; junction bases not matched to a gene: 6. Looked up from germline, CDR1 is KGHSH and CDR2 is LQKENI. The CDR3 loop reads CASSPRDSLSSYNSPLHF. The CDR3 DNA sequence: TGTGCCAGCTCACCACGGGACAGTTTAAGCTCCTATAATTCACCCCTCCACTTT.

CDR3 nucleotide sequence: TGTGCCAGCGGGACAGGAGGCACAGATACGCAGTATTTT. It codes for CASGTGGTDTQYF. The V and J genes are TRBV11-3 and TRBJ2-3; TRBD1 aligns across 8 bases. Per the germline V gene, CDR1 is SGHNT and CDR2 is YENEEA. The J segment lost 1 base and the V segment lost 8 bases, leaving 2 bases of the junction unmatched. This CDR3 spans 13 amino acids.